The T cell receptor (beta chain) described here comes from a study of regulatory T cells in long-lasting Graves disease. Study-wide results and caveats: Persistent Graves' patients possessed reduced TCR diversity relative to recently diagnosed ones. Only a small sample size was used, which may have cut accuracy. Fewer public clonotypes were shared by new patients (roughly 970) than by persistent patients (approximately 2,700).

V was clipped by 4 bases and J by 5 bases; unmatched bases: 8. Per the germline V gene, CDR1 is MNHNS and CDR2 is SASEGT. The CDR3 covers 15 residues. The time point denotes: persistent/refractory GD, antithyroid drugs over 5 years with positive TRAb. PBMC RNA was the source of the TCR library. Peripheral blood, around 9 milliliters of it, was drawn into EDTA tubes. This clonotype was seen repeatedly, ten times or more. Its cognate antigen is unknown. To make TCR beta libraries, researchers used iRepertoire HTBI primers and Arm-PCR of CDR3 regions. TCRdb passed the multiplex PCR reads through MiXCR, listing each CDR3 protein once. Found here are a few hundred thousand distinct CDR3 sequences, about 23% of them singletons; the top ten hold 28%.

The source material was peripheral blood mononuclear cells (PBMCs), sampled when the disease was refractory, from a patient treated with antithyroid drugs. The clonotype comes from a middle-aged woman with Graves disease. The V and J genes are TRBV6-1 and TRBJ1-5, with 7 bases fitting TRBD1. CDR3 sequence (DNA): TGTGCCAGCAGTGTAACAGGGGAGGTGGATCAGCCCCAGCATTTT. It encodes CASSVTGEVDQPQHF.